The 15 T cell receptor beta chains below all came from one sample that was sequenced in a study of OX40 agonist ivuxolimab in advanced cancers. Method: immunoSEQ multiplex PCR; TCRdb's copy keeps in-frame clones and lacks some. The sample lists some 95,000 clones, roughly nine tenths occurring once. This sample comprised CD4+ or CD8+ T cells sorted from blood, obtained in a trial of the OX40 agonist ivuxolimab. The source of these receptors is an adult with an advanced solid tumor such as melanoma, head and neck, liver or kidney cancer.

The chain joins TRBV20-1 to TRBJ1-3, with TRBD1 matching 7 bases. With V trimmed by 5 bases and J by 7 bases, 2 bases remained unmatched. This CDR3 comprises 11 residues. CDR1 and CDR2 from the germline V gene are DFQATT and SNEGSKA (reference sequence). The CDR3 bases are TGCAGTGCTGTGACAGGGAACACCATATATTTT. Translation gives CSAVTGNTIYF.

This clone was observed a single time. The genes are TRBV5-1 and TRBJ1-2; no clear D gene. Germline CDR1 and CDR2: SGHRS and YFSETQ. Trimming took off 5 bases at V and 2 bases at J, with 13 bases between the two ends. The CDR3 has 14 residues. The CDR3 reads CASRSGLENYGYTF. As DNA, the CDR3 is TGCGCCAGCAGGAGCGGGCTTGAAAACTATGGCTACACCTTC.

A few counts support this clone. The V call is TRBV5-1, the J call TRBJ2-7, with D possibly being TRBD2 (6 bases). The CDR3 is made up of 15 amino acids. CDR1 is SGHRS, CDR2 YFSETQ, per germline. V shed 1 base and J shed 1 base, with 12 bases lying between them. The CDR3 coding sequence is TGCGCCAGCAGCTTGAATGCCGGGGGATCCTACGAGCAGTACTTC. Protein product: CASSLNAGGSYEQYF.

The chain employs TRBV5-1 and TRBJ1-1, with 9 positions matching TRBD1. Germline values: CDR1 SGHRS, CDR2 YFSETQ. The CDR3 loop spans 14 amino acids. V lost 4 bases, J lost 4 bases, and 5 bases stayed unmatched. Here the CDR3 DNA reads TGCGCCAGCAGCCCCACAGGGGGCATCACTGAAGCTTTCTTT. This translates into CASSPTGGITEAFF. Full variable domain (missing parts from reference TRBV5-1 and TRBJ1-1): KAGVTQTPRYLIKTRGQQVTLSCSPISGHRSVSWYQQTPGQGLQFLFEYFSETQRNKGNFPGRFSGRQFSNSRSEMNVSTLELGDSALYLCASSPTGGITEAFFGQGTRLTVV.

The chain employs TRBV5-4 and TRBJ2-3; the D gene could be TRBD1 or TRBD2 (5 bases each). Germline CDR1 reads SGHNT; CDR2 reads YYREEE (reference sequence). V shed 4 bases and J shed 2 bases, with 14 bases lying between them. There are 15 residues in the CDR3. CDR3 nucleotide sequence: TGTGCCAGCAGCCGCGAGGGGTCGGTCACAGATACGCAGTATTTT. The encoded protein is CASSREGSVTDTQYF. Variable domain in full (rest from reference TRBV5-4 and TRBJ2-3): ETGVTQSPTHLIKTRGQQVTLRCSSQSGHNTVSWYQQALGQGPQFIFQYYREEENGRGNFPPRFSGLQFPNYSSELNVNALELDDSALYLCASSREGSVTDTQYFGPGTRLTVL.

The V gene is TRBV29-1, the J gene TRBJ2-1, with 14 bases matching TRBD2. Losses at the gene ends were 6 bases for V and 5 bases for J; bases not matched to a gene: 15. CDR3 length: 18 residues. Germline lookup yields CDR1 SQVTM and CDR2 ANQGSEA. This CDR3 is CSVVDRPGLAGVNNEQFF. In nucleotides, the CDR3 is TGCAGCGTCGTCGACAGGCCGGGACTAGCGGGGGTAAACAATGAGCAGTTCTTC.

The chain uses TRBV10-3 and TRBJ1-4, with a weak D call TRBD1 (5 bases). Germline CDR1 ENHRY, CDR2 SYGVKD. This CDR3 is built from 16 residues. V shed 3 bases and J shed 6 bases, with 17 bases lying between them. CDR3 loop: CAISDGTNGRYEKLFF. DNA for the CDR3: TGTGCCATCAGTGATGGGACCAACGGCCGTTATGAAAAACTGTTTTTT.

This chain connects TRBV7-9 to TRBJ1-2; no definite D call. The ends were cut back, 4 bases at V and 7 bases at J, with 13 bases in the middle. Per germline, CDR1 SEHNR and CDR2 FQNEAQ (reference sequence). The CDR3 spans 13 residues. The CDR3 DNA reads as TGTGCCAGCAGCTCATCCACCCAAGGTGGCTACACCTTC. As protein: CASSSSTQGGYTF.

The rearrangement links TRBV6-1 to TRBJ2-5; D call uncertain. The CDR3 loop spans 12 amino acids. V was cut by 6 bases and J by 4 bases, with 9 bases left in between. Germline loops: CDR1 MNHNS, CDR2 SASEGT. For the CDR3, the DNA is TGTGCCAGCAGCACAATCGGAGAGACCCAGTACTTC. As protein: CASSTIGETQYF.

The CDR3 region has the DNA TGTGCCACCAGCAGAGGCCAGGCGAGCACAGATACGCAGTATTTT. Translating it yields CATSRGQASTDTQYF. This chain uses TRBV15 with TRBJ2-3; D is uncertain. The CDR3 is 15 amino acids. Germline loops: CDR1 LNHNV, CDR2 YYDKDF (reference sequence). V lost 1 base and J 0 bases, leaving 8 bases between the germline ends.

V and J are TRBV6-5 and TRBJ2-7; possible D gene TRBD2, 5 bases. This CDR3 spans 14 amino acids. V was trimmed by 5 bases and J by 0 bases, leaving 11 bases between them. Germline values: CDR1 MNHEY, CDR2 SVGAGI. The CDR3 reads CASSDGISSYEQYF. In DNA, the CDR3 is TGTGCCAGCAGTGACGGGATCTCCTCCTACGAGCAGTACTTC.

The chain combines TRBV5-1 with TRBJ2-7, with TRBD1 identical over 7 bases. Trimming at V came to 0 bases and at J to 4 bases, leaving 1 base not matched to a gene. The CDR3 covers 13 residues. Germline CDR1 reads SGHRS; CDR2 reads YFSETQ. The CDR3 nucleotides read TGCGCCAGCAGCTTGGACAGGGGTTACGAGCAGTACTTC. Its protein is CASSLDRGYEQYF.

The chain couples TRBV27 to TRBJ1-2; D unclear. Looked up from germline, CDR1 is MNHEY and CDR2 is SMNVEV (reference sequence). V gave up 5 bases and J gave up 7 bases, with 23 bases separating them. The CDR3 covers 16 residues. Here the CDR3 reads CASSRDPVDTWRGYTF. The CDR3 coding sequence is TGTGCCAGCAGTAGAGACCCGGTGGATACCTGGCGTGGCTACACCTTC.

The CDR3 sequence: CASREDRGNEKLFF. CDR3 DNA sequence: TGTGCCAGTAGGGAGGACAGGGGAAATGAAAAACTGTTTTTT. The V gene is TRBV19, the J gene TRBJ1-4; TRBD1 agrees at 9 bases. CDR3 length: 14 amino acids. Trimming cost V 6 bases and J 5 bases; bases outside gene matches: 4. The germline gives CDR1 LNHDA, CDR2 SQIVND (reference sequence).

The chain joins TRBV12-5 to TRBJ1-2; 7 bases fit TRBD1. The V gene end was trimmed by 6 bases and the J gene end by 4 bases; junction bases not matched to a gene: 2. Germline-derived CDR1 and CDR2 are LGHNT and FRNRAP. The CDR3 length is 12 residues. The CDR3 nucleotides read TGTGCTAGTGGGGACAGGACCTATGGCTACACCTTC. This encodes CASGDRTYGYTF.